A selection of T cell receptor beta chains follows, all from one sample in a study of OX40 agonist ivuxolimab in advanced cancers. TCRdb keeps only in-frame clones here, not all; method: immunoSEQ multiplex PCR. Found here are over 75,000 clones, 94% of them singletons; the top ten hold 2% to 3%. The source material was CD4+ or CD8+ T cells sorted from blood, sampled in a trial of the OX40 agonist ivuxolimab. The receptors come from an adult with an advanced solid tumor such as melanoma, head and neck, liver or kidney cancer. Each CDR3 is given with its conserved first and last residue.

J gene: TRBJ1-1
V gene: TRBV4-1
CDR3 protein: CASSQVQGSATEAFF

J gene: TRBJ1-4
V gene: TRBV15
CDR3 protein: CATSRDRTGGTNEKLFF

J gene: TRBJ1-2
V gene: TRBV25-1
CDR3 protein: CASSPPPINYGYTF

J gene: TRBJ2-7
V gene: TRBV5-1
CDR3 protein: CASSLEQTFYEQYF

J gene: TRBJ1-4
V gene: TRBV2
CDR3 protein: CASSDGTGGWDNEKLFF

J gene: TRBJ2-2
V gene: TRBV11-3
CDR3 protein: CASSFIEGELFF

J gene: TRBJ2-7
V gene: TRBV7-9
CDR3 protein: CASSPTGAYEQYF

J gene: TRBJ2-1
V gene: TRBV11-2
CDR3 protein: CASSLGGLGNEQFF

J gene: TRBJ1-6
V gene: TRBV4-3
CDR3 protein: CASSQDRVTDNSPLHF

J gene: TRBJ2-3
V gene: TRBV7-9
CDR3 protein: CASSARDRDTDTQYF

J gene: TRBJ2-7
V gene: TRBV7-9
CDR3 protein: CASSPGPLPDEQYF

J gene: TRBJ2-2
V gene: TRBV27
CDR3 protein: CASSLDRAGTGELFF

J gene: TRBJ1-3
V gene: TRBV27
CDR3 protein: CASSLRGVGNTIYF

J gene: TRBJ1-2
V gene: TRBV4-1
CDR3 protein: CASSQVSRKPDGYTF

J gene: TRBJ1-1
V gene: TRBV30
CDR3 protein: CALGEMNTEAFF

J gene: TRBJ1-2
V gene: TRBV9
CDR3 protein: CASSVADYNYGYTF